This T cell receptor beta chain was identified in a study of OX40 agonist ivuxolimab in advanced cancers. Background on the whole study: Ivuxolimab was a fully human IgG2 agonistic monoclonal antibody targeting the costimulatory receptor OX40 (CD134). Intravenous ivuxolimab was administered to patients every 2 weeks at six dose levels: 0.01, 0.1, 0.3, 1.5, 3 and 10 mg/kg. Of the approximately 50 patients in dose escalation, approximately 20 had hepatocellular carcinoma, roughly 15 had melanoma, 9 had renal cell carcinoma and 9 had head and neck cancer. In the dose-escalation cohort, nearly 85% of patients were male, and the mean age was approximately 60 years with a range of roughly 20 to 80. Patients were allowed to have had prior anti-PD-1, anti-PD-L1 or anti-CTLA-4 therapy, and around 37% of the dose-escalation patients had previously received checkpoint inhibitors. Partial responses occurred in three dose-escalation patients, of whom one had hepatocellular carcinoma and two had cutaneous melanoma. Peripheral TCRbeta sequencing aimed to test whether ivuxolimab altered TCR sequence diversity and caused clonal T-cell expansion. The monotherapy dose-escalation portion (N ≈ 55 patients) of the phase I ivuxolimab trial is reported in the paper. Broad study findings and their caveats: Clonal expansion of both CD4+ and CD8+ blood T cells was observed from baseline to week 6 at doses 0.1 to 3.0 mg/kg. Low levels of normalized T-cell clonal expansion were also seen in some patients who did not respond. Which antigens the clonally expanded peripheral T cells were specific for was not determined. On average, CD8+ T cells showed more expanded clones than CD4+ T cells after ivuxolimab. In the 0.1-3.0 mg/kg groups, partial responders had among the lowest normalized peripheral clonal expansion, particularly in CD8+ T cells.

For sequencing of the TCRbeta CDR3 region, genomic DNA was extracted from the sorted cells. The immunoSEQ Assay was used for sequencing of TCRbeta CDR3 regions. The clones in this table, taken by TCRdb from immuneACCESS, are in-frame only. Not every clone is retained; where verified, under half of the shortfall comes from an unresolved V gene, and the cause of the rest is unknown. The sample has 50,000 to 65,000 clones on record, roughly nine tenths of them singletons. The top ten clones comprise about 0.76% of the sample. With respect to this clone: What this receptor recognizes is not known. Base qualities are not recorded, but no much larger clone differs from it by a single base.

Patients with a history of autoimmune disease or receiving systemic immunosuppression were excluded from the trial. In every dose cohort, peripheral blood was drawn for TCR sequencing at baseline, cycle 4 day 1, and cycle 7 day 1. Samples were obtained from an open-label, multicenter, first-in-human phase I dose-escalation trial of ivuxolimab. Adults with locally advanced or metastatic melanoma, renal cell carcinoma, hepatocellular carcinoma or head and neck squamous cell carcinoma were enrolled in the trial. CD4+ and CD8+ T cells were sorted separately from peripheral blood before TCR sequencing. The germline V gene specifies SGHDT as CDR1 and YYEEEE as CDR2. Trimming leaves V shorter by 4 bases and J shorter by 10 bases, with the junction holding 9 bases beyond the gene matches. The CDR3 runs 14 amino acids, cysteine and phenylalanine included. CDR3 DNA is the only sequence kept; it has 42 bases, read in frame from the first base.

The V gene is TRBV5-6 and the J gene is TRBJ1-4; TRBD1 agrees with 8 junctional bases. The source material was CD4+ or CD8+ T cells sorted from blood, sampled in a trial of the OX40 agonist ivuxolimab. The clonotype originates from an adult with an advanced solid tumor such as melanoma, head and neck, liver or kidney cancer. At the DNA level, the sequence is TGTGCCAGCAGCCTTGCGGGACAGGAACGAAAACTGTTTTTT. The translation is CASSLAGQERKLFF.